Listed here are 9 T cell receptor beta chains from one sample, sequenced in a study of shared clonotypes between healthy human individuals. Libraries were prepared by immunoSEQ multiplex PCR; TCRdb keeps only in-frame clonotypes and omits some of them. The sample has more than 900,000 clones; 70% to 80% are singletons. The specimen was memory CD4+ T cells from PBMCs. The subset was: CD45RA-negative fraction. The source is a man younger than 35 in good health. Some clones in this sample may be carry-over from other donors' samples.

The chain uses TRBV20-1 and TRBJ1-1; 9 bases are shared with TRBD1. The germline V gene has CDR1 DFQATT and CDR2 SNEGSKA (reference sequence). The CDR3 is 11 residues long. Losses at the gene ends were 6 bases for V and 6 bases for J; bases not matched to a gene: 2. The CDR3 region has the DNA TGCAGTGCCACAGGGGGCCCTGAAGCTTTCTTT. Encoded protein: CSATGGPEAFF.

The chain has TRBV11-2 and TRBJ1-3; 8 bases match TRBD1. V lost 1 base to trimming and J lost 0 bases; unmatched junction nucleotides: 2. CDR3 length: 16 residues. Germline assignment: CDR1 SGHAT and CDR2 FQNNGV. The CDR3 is CASSLGQGSSGNTIYF. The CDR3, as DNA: TGTGCCAGCAGCTTAGGACAGGGGAGCTCTGGAAACACCATATATTTT.

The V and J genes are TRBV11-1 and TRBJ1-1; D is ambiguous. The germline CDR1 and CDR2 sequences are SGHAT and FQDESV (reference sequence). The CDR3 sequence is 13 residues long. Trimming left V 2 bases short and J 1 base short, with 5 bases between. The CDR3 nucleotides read TGTGCCAGCAGCTTAATGCAGAACACTGAAGCTTTCTTT. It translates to CASSLMQNTEAFF.

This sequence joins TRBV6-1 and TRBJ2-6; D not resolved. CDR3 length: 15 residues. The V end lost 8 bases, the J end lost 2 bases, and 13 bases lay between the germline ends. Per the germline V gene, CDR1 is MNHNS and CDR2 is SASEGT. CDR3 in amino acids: CASQIPPPGANVLTF. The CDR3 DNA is TGTGCCAGCCAAATCCCCCCCCCTGGGGCCAACGTCCTGACTTTC.

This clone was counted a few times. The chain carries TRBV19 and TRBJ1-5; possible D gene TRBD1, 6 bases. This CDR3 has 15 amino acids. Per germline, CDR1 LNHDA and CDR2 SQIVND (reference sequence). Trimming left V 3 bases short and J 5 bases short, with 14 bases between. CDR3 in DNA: TGTGCCAGTAGTATCGGCAGGGGAGCGCATCAGCCCCAGCATTTT. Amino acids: CASSIGRGAHQPQHF.

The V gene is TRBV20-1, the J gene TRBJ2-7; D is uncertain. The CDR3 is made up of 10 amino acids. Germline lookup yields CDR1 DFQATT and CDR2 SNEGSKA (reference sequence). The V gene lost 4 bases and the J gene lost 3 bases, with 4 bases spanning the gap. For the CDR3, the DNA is TGCAGTGCTAAAAGCTACGAGCAGTACTTC. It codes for CSAKSYEQYF.

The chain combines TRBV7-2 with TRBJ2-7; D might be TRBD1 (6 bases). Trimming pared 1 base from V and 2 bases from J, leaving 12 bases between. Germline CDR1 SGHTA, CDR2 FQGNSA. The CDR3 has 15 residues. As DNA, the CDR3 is TGTGCCAGCAGCTTAGGCCGGGACATACCCTACGAGCAGTACTTC. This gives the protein CASSLGRDIPYEQYF.

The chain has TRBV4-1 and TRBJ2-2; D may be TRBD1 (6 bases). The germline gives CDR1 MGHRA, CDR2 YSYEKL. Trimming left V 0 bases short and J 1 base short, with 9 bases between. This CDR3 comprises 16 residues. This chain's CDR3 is CASSQDPRGNTGELFF. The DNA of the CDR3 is TGCGCCAGCAGCCAAGACCCCAGGGGGAACACCGGGGAGCTGTTTTTT.

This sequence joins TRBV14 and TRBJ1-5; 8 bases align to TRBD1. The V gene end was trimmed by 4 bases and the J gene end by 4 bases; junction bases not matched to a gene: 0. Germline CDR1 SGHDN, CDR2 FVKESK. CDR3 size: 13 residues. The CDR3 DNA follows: TGTGCCAGCAGCCGGGACAGGAATCAGCCCCAGCATTTT. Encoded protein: CASSRDRNQPQHF. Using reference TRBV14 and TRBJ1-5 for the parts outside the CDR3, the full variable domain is EAGVTQFPSHSVIEKGQTVTLRCDPISGHDNLYWYRRVMGKEIKFLLHFVKESKQDESGMPNNRFLAERTGGTYSTLKVQPAELEDSGVYFCASSRDRNQPQHFGDGTRLSIL.